Detailed here is one T cell receptor (beta chain). This clonotype showed up many times. The target of this receptor is not known. No quality values exist for individual bases; no much larger clone is one base distant. The record originates from a study of T-cell reconstitution after alpha-beta-depleted transplantation in children (dated by TCRdb to about 2016). With regard to the full study: Using TCR repertoire profiling, the study quantitatively followed how T-cell immune reconstitution unfolded in children after TCRalphabeta/CD19-depleted allogeneic hematopoietic cell transplantation.

Compared with germline, V lacks 5 bases and J lacks 6 bases; bases without a gene match: 4. Via the germline V gene, CDR1 is SGHTA and CDR2 FQGNSA. CDR3 length: 14 amino acids, cysteine to phenylalanine. The DNA shown is the 42-base CDR3, in frame from base 1. The sample's treatment or condition label is to be understood as: allogeneic hematopoietic cell transplantation with graft depleted of TCRalphabeta T cells and CD19 B cells. TCRalphabeta/CD19-depleted allogeneic hematopoietic cell grafts were given to the transplant recipients, all of whom were children. The study at large found these results: The frequencies of hyperexpanded clones fell over the following months, and after one year, T-cell counts and TCRbeta diversity were mostly attributed to newly produced T cells. In some patients, the high TCRbeta diversity seen at day 60 was put down to recipient T cells and intrathymic progenitors that had survived conditioning. The apparently early recovery of alphabetaT-cell counts about two months after transplant reportedly depended on only several hundred rapidly expanded clones that came from non-depleted graft cells.

The method was PCR. TCRdb records Illumina HiSeq 2500 as the sequencer. To normalize quantification of the TCRbeta repertoire, the TCR libraries were built with molecular barcoding that relied on unique molecular identifiers. TCRdb reworked the public reads: Q25 trimming with fastp, MiXCR clone assembly, productive beta chains retained. Every CDR3 protein is listed once, alongside the most common genes and DNA of its rows. The table for this sample lists around 100,000 distinct CDR3 sequences; 10% to 13% of them were counted only once. The ten largest clones take up less than 40% of the sample. The material sequenced was PBMCs, taken before TCRalphabeta/CD19-depleted stem cell transplant. This receptor was taken from a boy aged 2 to 10 with acute lymphoblastic leukemia, due to receive a stem cell transplant. The sequence is built from TRBV7-2 and TRBJ2-7, and 13 junction bases match TRBD2. The CDR3 region: CASSRTSGSPEQYF. The DNA sequence is as follows: TGTGCCAGCAGCCGGACTAGCGGGAGCCCCGAGCAGTACTTC.